Below are 31 T cell receptor beta chains sequenced from a single sample in a study of OX40 agonist ivuxolimab in advanced cancers. Profiled with immunoSEQ multiplex PCR; TCRdb holds only in-frame clones, not every one. The table records some 50,000 clones, 81% of them present only once. Sequenced here: CD4+ or CD8+ T cells sorted from blood, sampled in a trial of the OX40 agonist ivuxolimab. These receptors were obtained from an adult with an advanced solid tumor such as melanoma, head and neck, liver or kidney cancer.

This clone was found a few times. The rearrangement joins TRBV27 to TRBJ2-7; maybe TRBD1 (6 bases). CDR3 length: 14 amino acids. Trimming cost V 5 bases and J 3 bases, with 14 bases left between them. Per germline, CDR1 MNHEY and CDR2 SMNVEV (reference sequence). This chain's CDR3 is CASSPAGGFYEQYV. As DNA, the CDR3 is TGTGCCAGCAGTCCGGCTGGGGGCTTCTACGAGCAGTACGTC.

This clone has just a few counts. The chain recombines TRBV4-3 with TRBJ2-2; D assignment may be TRBD1 or TRBD2 (5 bases each). The CDR3 is 17 amino acids. Germline CDR1 reads LGHNA; CDR2 reads YSLEER. V lost 0 bases and J 5 bases, leaving 16 bases between the germline ends. CDR3 coding DNA: TGCGCCAGCAGCCAAGATTGGCAGGGCGAGGGAACCGGGGAGCTGTTTTTT. It translates to CASSQDWQGEGTGELFF.

The chain joins TRBV9 to TRBJ1-4, with D perhaps TRBD1 (5 bases). Deletions cut 2 bases from V and 6 bases from J, with 14 bases between. The CDR3 totals 15 residues. The germline V gene has CDR1 SGDLS and CDR2 YYNGEE. The CDR3 loop is CASSVEGRGHEKLFF. Here the CDR3 DNA reads TGTGCCAGCAGCGTTGAGGGACGTGGACATGAAAAACTGTTTTTT.

This clone was seen only once. The chain is built from TRBV5-1 and TRBJ1-1; unclear D gene. Germline CDR1 reads SGHRS; CDR2 reads YFSETQ. This CDR3 spans 15 amino acids. Between the trimmed V and J ends, which lost 1 base and 1 base, there was a span of 11 bases. CDR3 amino acids: CASSLIPYPNTEAFF. DNA for the CDR3: TGCGCCAGCAGCTTGATTCCATACCCGAACACTGAAGCTTTCTTT. Supplemented by reference TRBV5-1 and TRBJ1-1, the full variable domain reads KAGVTQTPRYLIKTRGQQVTLSCSPISGHRSVSWYQQTPGQGLQFLFEYFSETQRNKGNFPGRFSGRQFSNSRSEMNVSTLELGDSALYLCASSLIPYPNTEAFFGQGTRLTVV.

At least ten counts were recorded for this clone. This chain's CDR3 is CASSPFRHSQETQYF. In nucleotides, the CDR3 is TGTGCCAGTTCGCCCTTCCGGCACAGTCAAGAGACCCAGTACTTC. The genes are TRBV19 and TRBJ2-5; no reliable D call. This CDR3 is 15 amino acids long. V dropped 8 bases and J dropped 2 bases, with 18 bases sitting between them. Germline CDR1 LNHDA, CDR2 SQIVND (reference sequence). The whole variable domain, filled in from reference TRBV19 and TRBJ2-5, reads DGGITQSPKYLFRKEGQNVTLSCEQNLNHDAMYWYRQDPGQGLRLIYYSQIVNDFQKGDIAEGYSVSREKKESFPLTVTSAQKNPTAFYLCASSPFRHSQETQYFGPGTRLLVL.

The rearrangement joins TRBV7-3 to TRBJ2-7, with 9 bases identical to TRBD2. J gave up 6 bases and V 3 bases, and 6 bases lay outside the gene matches. This CDR3 comprises 14 residues. Germline V gene sequence: CDR1 SGHTA, CDR2 FQGTGA. The DNA of the CDR3 is TGTGCCAGCAGCTTGTCTAGCGGGAAGGTCGAGCAGTACTTC. Translated: CASSLSSGKVEQYF.

The V gene is TRBV6-5, the J gene TRBJ1-5; 12 bases line up with TRBD1. Looked up from germline, CDR1 is MNHEY and CDR2 is SVGAGI. V lost 6 bases and J lost 9; bases outside the gene matches: 6. The length of the CDR3 is 14 residues. This CDR3 is CASSPGTGGSPQHF. The CDR3 coding sequence is TGTGCCAGCAGCCCCGGGACAGGGGGCTCGCCCCAGCATTTT.

The chain joins TRBV10-2 to TRBJ2-5, with D unresolved. The CDR3 totals 11 residues. The germline V gene encodes CDR1 WSHSY and CDR2 SAAADI. Trimming took 10 bases from V and 4 from J, leaving 10 bases between them. This CDR3 is CATGELETQYF. The CDR3 DNA reads TGCGCCACAGGAGAGTTAGAGACCCAGTACTTC.

Concerning this clone: Within the sample, other DNA sequences also encode this same CDR3. V usage is TRBV6-1 and J usage is TRBJ2-3, with 11 bases that match TRBD1. Unmatched junction bases numbered 14, after V lost 4 bases and J lost 5 bases. Germline V gene lookup returns CDR1 MNHNS and CDR2 SASEGT. This CDR3 contains 18 residues. CDR3 protein: CASSGASDRGLFVDTQYF. The CDR3 coding sequence is TGTGCCAGCAGTGGGGCGTCGGACAGGGGGCTTTTCGTAGATACGCAGTATTTT.

The chain combines TRBV5-4 with TRBJ1-1; 9 bases are shared with TRBD1. Germline V gene sequence: CDR1 SGHNT, CDR2 YYREEE (reference sequence). The CDR3 has 14 residues. The V segment lost 5 bases and the J segment 4 bases; nucleotides outside the gene matches: 6. The CDR3 protein is CASSPLTGGTEAFF. The DNA of the CDR3 is TGTGCCAGCAGTCCGCTGACAGGGGGCACTGAAGCTTTCTTT.

V and J are TRBV6-1 and TRBJ1-1; D is unclear. Germline V gives CDR1 MNHNS, CDR2 SASEGT. CDR3 length: 12 amino acids. Trimming removed 4 bases at V and 4 bases at J, with 7 bases between. DNA for the CDR3: TGTGCCAGCAGTGTCTTGGGCACTGAAGCTTTCTTT. Its translation: CASSVLGTEAFF.

The V call is TRBV4-1, the J call TRBJ2-3; D is perhaps TRBD2 (7 bases). Per the germline V gene, CDR1 is MGHRA and CDR2 is YSYEKL. V lost 4 bases and J 3 bases, leaving 14 bases between the germline ends. The CDR3 sequence is 15 residues long. The CDR3 spells CASSPRGGGTDTQYF. The CDR3 DNA reads TGCGCCAGCAGCCCCAGGGGAGGGGGGACAGATACGCAGTATTTT.

This chain connects TRBV29-1 to TRBJ2-3; D is possibly TRBD2 (6 bases). Germline V gene lookup returns CDR1 SQVTM and CDR2 ANQGSEA. CDR3 length equals 13 residues. Trimming pared 7 bases from V and 2 bases from J, leaving 13 bases between. CDR3 sequence: CSAEGGFTDTQYF. The CDR3 nucleotides read TGCAGCGCGGAGGGCGGCTTCACAGATACGCAGTATTTT.

The gene calls are TRBV20-1 and TRBJ2-1, with D hard to call. Trimming removed 6 bases at V and 3 bases at J, with 6 bases between. The CDR3 has 11 amino acids. Germline values: CDR1 DFQATT, CDR2 SNEGSKA (reference sequence). Here the CDR3 reads CSASHYNEQFF. DNA for the CDR3: TGCAGTGCCTCTCACTACAATGAGCAGTTCTTC.

The chain couples TRBV28 to TRBJ1-5; D gene unclear. The V gene's germline CDR1 is MDHEN and CDR2 SYDVKM. The V gene lost 7 bases and the J gene lost 0 bases, with 16 bases spanning the gap. This CDR3 has 16 residues. The CDR3 sequence is CASIGQAEYSNQPQHF. CDR3 nucleotide sequence: TGTGCCAGCATTGGGCAGGCCGAATATAGCAATCAGCCCCAGCATTTT.

A few counts support this clone. The J gene is TRBJ1-1, the V gene TRBV5-4; maybe TRBD1 (5 bases). The CDR3 totals 13 residues. V was pared by 3 bases and J by 5 bases, with 11 bases between. In germline, CDR1 is SGHNT, CDR2 YYREEE (reference sequence). CDR3 DNA sequence: TGTGCCAGCAGCTCCCAGAGGGGAACTGAAGCTTTCTTT. The encoded protein is CASSSQRGTEAFF.

The chain combines TRBV4-1 with TRBJ1-1; no firm D call. Trimming pared 3 bases from V and 2 bases from J, leaving 13 bases between. The CDR3 loop spans 15 amino acids. The V gene's germline CDR1 is MGHRA and CDR2 YSYEKL. For the CDR3, the DNA is TGCGCCAGCAGCCACGTCACTGCACTCAACACTGAAGCTTTCTTT. It codes for CASSHVTALNTEAFF.

This rearrangement joins TRBV5-1 to TRBJ2-1; possible D gene TRBD2, 5 bases. The germline V and J ends were trimmed by 0 bases and 10 bases, with 14 bases remaining between them. Germline CDR1 reads SGHRS; CDR2 reads YFSETQ. The CDR3 spans 14 residues. CDR3 residues: CASSLVLDGGEQFF. CDR3 DNA: TGCGCCAGCAGCTTGGTGCTAGACGGAGGAGAGCAGTTCTTC.

The chain has TRBV29-1 and TRBJ2-1; no firm D call. This CDR3 is 12 amino acids long. Trimming took off 7 bases at V and 7 bases at J, with 14 bases between the two ends. Germline assignment: CDR1 SQVTM and CDR2 ANQGSEA. Here the CDR3 DNA reads TGCAGCGCCCACCGCCAGAGGAATGAGCAGTTCTTC. Its protein product is CSAHRQRNEQFF.

About this clone: The sample contains more than one DNA sequence encoding this CDR3. The gene calls are TRBV6-5 and TRBJ2-3; 8 nucleotides match TRBD1. The CDR3 covers 15 residues. Germline assignment: CDR1 MNHEY and CDR2 SVGAGI. Trimming at V came to 1 base and at J to 6 bases, leaving 6 bases not matched to a gene. This chain's CDR3 is CASSYYGQGADTQYF. The CDR3 DNA sequence: TGTGCCAGCAGTTACTATGGTCAGGGGGCGGATACGCAGTATTTT.

The chain employs TRBV6-6 and TRBJ1-2, with D possibly being TRBD1 (5 bases). V lost 7 bases and J lost 4, with 13 bases in between. This CDR3 is built from 13 residues. Germline V CDR1 and CDR2: MNHNY, SVGAGI (reference sequence). CDR3: CASNLQESYGYTF. CDR3 nucleotides: TGTGCCAGCAACCTACAGGAGAGCTATGGCTACACCTTC.

The J gene is TRBJ2-5, the V gene TRBV4-1; D is perhaps TRBD1 (5 bases). The CDR3 consists of 14 residues. Trimming cost V 4 bases and J 3 bases, with 12 bases left between them. Germline CDR1 and CDR2: MGHRA and YSYEKL. The CDR3 bases are TGCGCCAGCAGCCTCGTCCAGGGTGAAGAGACCCAGTACTTC. Residues: CASSLVQGEETQYF.

V is TRBV28 and J is TRBJ2-1; weak D call: TRBD2 (6 bases). The CDR3 consists of 13 residues. Germline assignment: CDR1 MDHEN and CDR2 SYDVKM. Trimming removed 5 bases at V and 8 bases at J, with 13 bases between. The CDR3 here is CASSDGGFDEQFF. Here the CDR3 DNA reads TGTGCCAGCAGTGATGGAGGGTTCGATGAGCAGTTCTTC.

The table lists this clone with a count of one. V and J are TRBV5-1 and TRBJ1-1; TRBD1 aligns across 12 bases. Germline CDR1 reads SGHRS; CDR2 reads YFSETQ. V shed 4 bases, J shed 5 bases, and the junction held 6 bases outside the gene matches. This CDR3 has 15 residues. CDR3 in amino acids: CASSAGQGALTEAFF. DNA for the CDR3: TGCGCCAGCAGCGCGGGACAGGGGGCGCTTACTGAAGCTTTCTTT.

The chain uses TRBV27 and TRBJ2-2; D might be TRBD2 (6 bases). There are 15 residues in the CDR3. V lost 2 bases and J lost 1, with 8 bases in between. Germline V gives CDR1 MNHEY, CDR2 SMNVEV (reference sequence). In DNA, the CDR3 is TGTGCCAGCAGTTTACTCGGGGGGAACACCGGGGAGCTGTTTTTT. This encodes CASSLLGGNTGELFF.

This chain joins TRBV5-6 and TRBJ1-3, with D perhaps TRBD1 (6 bases). Trimming pared 1 base from V and 4 bases from J, leaving 9 bases between. The CDR3 contains 14 residues. CDR1 is SGHDT, CDR2 YYEEEE, per germline. In DNA, the CDR3 is TGTGCCAGCAGCTTGACGGGGGCCGGAAACACCATATATTTT. It translates to CASSLTGAGNTIYF. Full variable domain (remainder filled in from reference TRBV5-6 and TRBJ1-3): DAGVTQSPTHLIKTRGQQVTLRCSPKSGHDTVSWYQQALGQGPQFIFQYYEEEERQRGNFPDRFSGHQFPNYSSELNVNALLLGDSALYLCASSLTGAGNTIYFGEGSWLTVV.

The chain uses TRBV7-9 and TRBJ1-1, with D possibly matching TRBD1 (6 bases). Trimming stripped 5 bases from V and 6 bases from J, with 10 bases between. This CDR3 has 12 amino acids. CDR1 and CDR2 (germline): SEHNR, FQNEAQ (reference sequence). CDR3: CASSRGRPEAFF. The CDR3 DNA sequence: TGTGCCAGCAGCCGGGGGCGTCCTGAAGCTTTCTTT.

V gene TRBV2 combines with J gene TRBJ2-7, with D unresolved. Trimming cost V 6 bases and J 2 bases, with 2 bases left between them. Germline V gene sequence: CDR1 SNHLY, CDR2 FYNNEI. The CDR3 totals 10 residues. The CDR3 DNA follows: TGTGCCAGCAGGACCTACGAGCAGTACGTC. Amino acids: CASRTYEQYV.

The chain carries TRBV19 and TRBJ2-1, with 7 bases lining up with TRBD2. Trimming removed 6 bases from V and 4 bases from J; junction bases left unmatched: 3. The CDR3 runs 13 residues. CDR1 is LNHDA, CDR2 SQIVND, per germline (reference sequence). The CDR3 DNA follows: TGTGCCAGTAGCCGCGGGGGATACAATGAGCAGTTCTTC. It codes for CASSRGGYNEQFF.

This clone was seen a few times. The gene calls are TRBV18 and TRBJ2-3; 7 bases match TRBD2. The CDR3 extends over 16 amino acids. With 2 bases clipped from V and 2 bases from J, the junction kept 7 bases outside the gene matches. From germline, CDR1 is KGHSH and CDR2 LQKENI. The CDR3 region has the DNA TGTGCCAGCTCACCAAGGAGCGGGGTGAACACAGATACGCAGTATTTT. This translates into CASSPRSGVNTDTQYF.

The chain is built from TRBV28 and TRBJ2-5; 8 bases line up with TRBD1. Germline CDR1 is MDHEN and CDR2 is SYDVKM. This CDR3 is 16 amino acids long. J was trimmed by 1 base and V by 5 bases; bases with no gene match: 9. CDR3 loop: CASSPQDRVRQETQYF. The CDR3, as DNA: TGTGCCAGCAGTCCCCAGGACAGGGTACGCCAAGAGACCCAGTACTTC.